This is a list of T cell receptor beta chains from one sample in a study of early T cells in non-severe SARS-CoV-2 infection. TCRdb re-derived calls from the 5' RACE reads in MiXCR, one entry per CDR3 protein. The table includes tens of thousands of distinct CDR3 sequences, 4.8% detected once. Sequencing was carried out using whole blood. These receptors originate from an adult who was a healthcare worker with PCR-confirmed SARS-CoV-2 infection or an uninfected control (not recorded which). Each CDR3 is given with its conserved first and last residue. A D gene is named only where the DNA matches it firmly. Clone size appears in some rows only: once, few, many, or a class for an expanded clone.

TRBV7-9	TRBJ1-5	TRBD1	few	TGTGCCAGCAGCGCGACAGGGGGCGGACAGCCCCAGCATTTT	CASSATGGGQPQHF
TRBV27	TRBJ1-5	-	many	TGTGCCAGCAGCCAGTCAGGCAATCAGCCCCAGCATTTT	CASSQSGNQPQHF
TRBV28	TRBJ2-7	TRBD2	many	TGTGCCAGCAGTTTAAGACTAGCGGTCCCTGAAGAGCAGTACTTC	CASSLRLAVPEEQYF
TRBV11-2	TRBJ2-3	-	many	TGTGCCAGCAGCTTAGCGAGTAGCGTCAACACAGATACGCAGTATTTT	CASSLASSVNTDTQYF
TRBV3-1	TRBJ2-7	-	many	TGTGCCAGCAGCCTGAGAGAGGGAAACGAGCAGTACTTC	CASSLREGNEQYF
TRBV11-2	TRBJ1-5	-	many	TGTGCCAGCAGCCCGAGACCGGCGGGGTGGAATCAGCCCCAGCATTTT	CASSPRPAGWNQPQHF
TRBV4-2	TRBJ1-2	-	many	TGTGCCAGCAGCCAAGATCTACAGGCCTACTCCCCCTATGGCTACACCTTC	CASSQDLQAYSPYGYTF
TRBV20-1	TRBJ1-1	-	-	TGCAGTGCTAGGGGGGGCGGAAGCACTGAAGCTTTCTTT	CSARGGGSTEAFF
TRBV14	TRBJ2-1	TRBD2	few	TGTGCCAGCAGCCCGAGGACTAGCGGGACCTACAATGAGCAGTTCTTC	CASSPRTSGTYNEQFF
TRBV20-1	TRBJ1-1	TRBD1	few	TGCAGTGCTAGCCGGGACAGGGTGAACACTGAAGCTTTCTTT	CSASRDRVNTEAFF
TRBV7-2	TRBJ1-3	-	many	TGTGCCAGCAGCTCGCCGGGGGCAAGTGGAAACACCATATATTTT	CASSSPGASGNTIYF
TRBV29-1	TRBJ1-2	-	many	TGCAGCGTGGACCCTGGGTCCAGCTTTGGCTACACCTTC	CSVDPGSSFGYTF
TRBV9	TRBJ2-3	-	many	TGTGCCAGCAGCGTTACTGCACAGGGTTTAGGTACAGATACGCAGTATTTT	CASSVTAQGLGTDTQYF
TRBV29-1	TRBJ1-4	-	few	TGCAGCGCCAAACAGGGAAATGAAAAACTGTTTTTT	CSAKQGNEKLFF
TRBV7-2	TRBJ2-3	TRBD2	many	TGTGCCAGCAGCTTAGTACTAGCGGGAGAGACGCAGTATTTT	CASSLVLAGETQYF
TRBV29-1	TRBJ1-1	TRBD1	-	TGCAGCGTTTCCAAGGGGACAGGGTGGCAAGCTTTCTTT	CSVSKGTGWQAFF
TRBV7-9	TRBJ2-3	TRBD2	many	TGTGCCAGCAGCAAAGTGACTAGCGGGAGGGCAGATACGCAGTATTTT	CASSKVTSGRADTQYF
TRBV28	TRBJ1-6	-	medium-sized	TGTGCCAGCAGTCTAGTGGCAGATTCACCCCTCCACTTT	CASSLVADSPLHF
TRBV7-2	TRBJ2-7	TRBD2	many	TGTGCCAGCAGCCGTAGCGGGAAGGACGAGCAGTACTTC	CASSRSGKDEQYF
TRBV5-1	TRBJ1-1	TRBD1	many	TGCGCCAGCAGCTTGGACTACGCAGGGGGGAACACTGAAGCTTTCTTT	CASSLDYAGGNTEAFF
TRBV2	TRBJ2-2	-	many	TGTGCCAGCAGCTCGGGGTCCCCAACCGGGGAGCTGTTTTTT	CASSSGSPTGELFF
TRBV11-2	TRBJ2-7	-	many	TGTGCCAGCAGCTTAGCTCCCAGGGCGACCTACGAGCAGTACTTC	CASSLAPRATYEQYF
TRBV18	TRBJ2-3	-	few	TGTGCCAGCTCACCTAATACCCGCACAGATACGCAGTATTTT	CASSPNTRTDTQYF
TRBV18	TRBJ2-7	-	many	TGTGCCAGCTCACCGGGACAAAGATCCTACGAGCAGTACTTC	CASSPGQRSYEQYF
TRBV20-1	TRBJ1-6	-	-	TGCAGTGCTGCTGGGACAACGAATAATTCACCCCTCCACTTT	CSAAGTTNNSPLHF
TRBV29-1	TRBJ2-2	TRBD2	-	TGCAGCGTAGGGACTAGCGGGAACACCGGGGAGCTGTTTTTT	CSVGTSGNTGELFF
TRBV18	TRBJ2-1	TRBD1	many	TGTGCCAGCTCACCCGACCGACAGGGTCATGAGCAGTTCTTC	CASSPDRQGHEQFF
TRBV11-1	TRBJ2-6	TRBD1	many	TGTGCCAGCAGCTTAGGGTCCGCCAGGGGGCGAGATCCTGGGGCCAACGTCCTGACTTTC	CASSLGSARGRDPGANVLTF
TRBV19	TRBJ1-5	TRBD1	-	TGTGCCAGTAGTATGCAGGGGACAGGCCAGCCCCAGCATTTT	CASSMQGTGQPQHF
TRBV20-1	TRBJ2-1	-	many	TGCAGTGCTAGTAGCGTAGGGACATACAATGAGCAGTTCTTC	CSASSVGTYNEQFF
TRBV12-5	TRBJ2-2	-	many	TGTGCTAGTGGTTTGATCCCGAACACCGGGGAGCTGTTTTTT	CASGLIPNTGELFF
TRBV20-1	TRBJ2-1	-	many	TGCAGTGCTCCTGGACCTCTTTCCAATGAGCAGTTCTTC	CSAPGPLSNEQFF
TRBV7-3	TRBJ2-3	TRBD2	many	TGTGCCAGCAGCTTAGCCCCTAGCGGGAGGGCCGTCAGCACAGATACGCAGTATTTT	CASSLAPSGRAVSTDTQYF
TRBV2	TRBJ1-3	-	few	TGTGCCAGCAGGGTACTATTCTCTGGAAACACCATATATTTT	CASRVLFSGNTIYF
TRBV2	TRBJ1-2	TRBD1	many	TGTGCCAGCAGCATACAGGGGGCGAGCTATGGCTACACCTTC	CASSIQGASYGYTF
TRBV12-3/TRBV12-4	TRBJ2-1	TRBD2	many	TGTGCCAGCAGTTTACAAGCGGGGGGCTACAATGAGCAGTTCTTC	CASSLQAGGYNEQFF
TRBV3-1	TRBJ1-2	-	many	TGTGCCAGCAGCCATGAGGGGTTCTATGGCTACACCTTC	CASSHEGFYGYTF
TRBV18	TRBJ1-3	-	many	TGTGCCAGCTCACCTCAGGGTATCGGAAACACCATATATTTT	CASSPQGIGNTIYF
TRBV30	TRBJ1-2	-	many	TGTGCCTGGAGTATTTCGGGCGGCTACACCTTC	CAWSISGGYTF
TRBV7-9	TRBJ2-1	TRBD2	few	TGTGCCAGCAGCATACGGACTAGCGGGGTCTACAATGAGCAGTTCTTC	CASSIRTSGVYNEQFF
TRBV7-9	TRBJ1-4	TRBD1	many	TGTGCCAGCAGCTTGGTCGGACAGGCTAATGAAAAACTGTTTTTT	CASSLVGQANEKLFF
TRBV5-1	TRBJ1-1	-	-	TGCGCCAGCAGCTTGGGTAGCCTTACGAACACTGAAGCTTTCTTT	CASSLGSLTNTEAFF
TRBV5-1	TRBJ2-7	TRBD2	few	TGCGCCAGCAGCTTTAACCCTGTAGCTAGCGGGGGCGACGAGCAGTACTTC	CASSFNPVASGGDEQYF
TRBV5-1	TRBJ2-7	-	many	TGCGCCAGCAGCTTGACCCTGGCGTACGAGCAGTACTTC	CASSLTLAYEQYF
TRBV18	TRBJ2-1	-	-	TGTGCCAGCTCACCGCTGGGGGGATCCTACAATGAGCAGTTCTTC	CASSPLGGSYNEQFF
TRBV19	TRBJ1-2	-	medium-sized	TGTGCCACCACGGGGTGGGACAAGGAGCTTAACTATGGCTACACCTTC	CATTGWDKELNYGYTF
TRBV9	TRBJ1-2	-	many	TGTGCCAGCAGCGAGGGCCGCCTTTGGGGCTACACCTTC	CASSEGRLWGYTF
TRBV7-8	TRBJ1-1	-	few	TGTGCCAGCAGCCCCACGCCTCCAGGGTCCGTGGGGGCTTTCTTT	CASSPTPPGSVGAFF
TRBV28	TRBJ1-3	-	many	TGTGCCAGCAGTTCCCCGGGACAAGGAAACACCATATATTTT	CASSSPGQGNTIYF
TRBV5-6	TRBJ2-3	TRBD2	few	TGTGCCAGCAGCTCGGGACTAACGCAGTATTTT	CASSSGLTQYF
TRBV6-5	TRBJ2-3	-	few	TGTGCCAGCAGTTACGCAGGAGCTAGCACAGATACGCAGTATTTT	CASSYAGASTDTQYF
TRBV7-3	TRBJ2-5	-	few	TGTGCCAGCTCATTGGCCAACCAAGAGACCCAGTACTTC	CASSLANQETQYF
TRBV5-5	TRBJ1-3	-	many	TGTGCCAGCACCCAGGACGACGCCCATCCTGACGGAAACACCATATATTTT	CASTQDDAHPDGNTIYF